This T cell receptor (beta chain) was documented in a study of T-cell memory formation after mild COVID-19. The study's findings and limits: Mainly in CM and EM were contracting CD4+ clones; CD8+ were in EMRA. Within pre-infection memory, some responding clones were found, suggesting cross-reactive memory joined.

In germline, CDR1 is LGHNA, CDR2 YSLEER. The CDR3 has 16 amino acids. Between the trimmed V and J ends, which lost 1 base and 0 bases, there was a span of 12 bases. Constant-segment primers and 5'RACE yielded cDNA libraries for TCR alpha and TCR beta, each carrying sample barcodes and UMIs. A single record per CDR3 protein comes from TCRdb applying MiXCR to the 5' RACE reads. Found here are nearly 5,000 distinct CDR3 sequences, 44% of them singletons; the top ten hold about 2.4%. Judged by abundance, this clonotype is medium-sized. The antigen is unknown. The V call is TRBV4-3, the J call TRBJ2-5, with D possibly TRBD2 on 5 matching bases. The source of this sequence is an adult who had mild COVID-19 (a few samples of this study predate the infection). Cell type and time point are not known. The material sequenced was PBMCs or a T cell subset sorted from them (not recorded which). The CDR3 coding sequence is TGCGCCAGCAGCCAAGGGTGGTGGAGGAACCAAGAGACCCAGTACTTC. It yields the protein CASSQGWWRNQETQYF.